These 5 T cell receptor beta chains were sequenced from one sample in a study of T cell clones after liver transplantation. Clones were read by immunoSEQ multiplex PCR, and TCRdb kept only the in-frame ones, dropping some. The table has about 75,000 clones, 80% to 85% seen once; the top ten hold 2% to 2.5%. The sequencing here drew on CD4+ T cells from blood, taken 48 to 50 months after liver transplant. These receptors originate from a human patient who received a liver transplant. Part of the T cells may come from the graft donor.

The V gene is TRBV4-2, the J gene TRBJ1-6, with D perhaps matching TRBD1 (5 bases). The CDR3 runs to 15 residues. Germline V gene data show CDR1 as LGHNA and CDR2 as YNFKEQ. Deletions cut 1 base from V and 8 bases from J, with 12 bases between. The CDR3 DNA follows: TGTGCCAGCAGCCAAGTTCCAGGGAGGGATTCACCCCTCCACTTT. It codes for CASSQVPGRDSPLHF.

The chain uses TRBV18 and TRBJ1-1; the D is unclear. Trimming removed 7 bases from V and 1 base from J, with 7 bases in between. Germline V CDR1 and CDR2: KGHSH, LQKENI. This CDR3 comprises 12 residues. For the CDR3, the DNA is TGTGCCAGCTTAAGGGAGAACACTGAAGCTTTCTTT. Translated, it gives CASLRENTEAFF.

This clone was seen a single time. The chain has TRBV9 and TRBJ2-1; D gene ambiguous. CDR1 is SGDLS and CDR2 is YYNGEE in the germline V gene. The CDR3 length is 14 residues. V lost 0 bases and J 5 bases, leaving 9 bases between the germline ends. Here the CDR3 DNA reads TGTGCCAGCAGCGTAGAGCCCTCAAACAATGAGCAGTTCTTC. It yields the protein CASSVEPSNNEQFF.

This clone was counted a few times. The sample holds other DNA sequences that translate to the same CDR3. The chain recombines TRBV7-9 with TRBJ1-2; D gene unclear. Germline V gives CDR1 SEHNR, CDR2 FQNEAQ (reference sequence). The CDR3 extends over 13 amino acids. Trimming took off 0 bases at V and 2 bases at J, with 4 bases between the two ends. As DNA, the CDR3 is TGTGCCAGCAGCTTAGCGGGGAACTATGGCTACACCTTC. Protein: CASSLAGNYGYTF. The whole variable domain, remainder taken from reference TRBV7-9 and TRBJ1-2, is DTGVSQNPRHKITKRGQNVTFRCDPISEHNRLYWYRQTLGQGPEFLTYFQNEAQLEKSRLLSDRFSAERPKGSFSTLEIQRTEQGDSAMYLCASSLAGNYGYTFGSGTRLTVV.

The rearrangement uses TRBV18 and TRBJ2-3; D possibly corresponds to TRBD2 (6 bases). This CDR3 is built from 16 residues. Trimming took off 4 bases at V and 0 bases at J, with 14 bases between the two ends. Germline V lookup: CDR1 KGHSH, CDR2 LQKENI. CDR3 nucleotides: TGTGCCAGCTCACAATTGACTAGTTCTAGCACAGATACGCAGTATTTT. Its protein is CASSQLTSSSTDTQYF.